The 8 T cell receptor beta chains reported below all come from one sample, sequenced in a study of control samples from healthy donors and cancer patients. Sequencing used immunoSEQ multiplex PCR; TCRdb keeps in-frame clones, though not all of them. Here the sample spans roughly 74,000 clones, 94% being singletons. The source material was blood. The receptors stem from a young woman in good health.

V usage is TRBV4-2 and J usage is TRBJ2-7; possibly TRBD2 for D (5 bases). This CDR3 has 16 residues. The germline CDR1 and CDR2 sequences are LGHNA and YNFKEQ. V lost 3 bases and J 0 bases, leaving 15 bases between the germline ends. The CDR3 nucleotides read TGTGCCAGCAGCCAGGAAGGACGGAGGAGCTCCTACGAGCAGTACTTC. Amino acids: CASSQEGRRSSYEQYF.

The chain recombines TRBV27 with TRBJ1-2; a weak D match, TRBD1 (6 bases). CDR1 is MNHEY and CDR2 is SMNVEV in the germline V gene (reference sequence). The V end was cut by 1 base, the J end by 8 bases, with 14 bases between. CDR3 length: 14 residues. The CDR3 nucleotides are TGTGCCAGCAGTTTATTGGGGGGCCGAGGAGGCTACACCTTC. It is translated as CASSLLGGRGGYTF.

V is TRBV9 and J is TRBJ1-3; D call uncertain. V lost 4 bases, J lost 5 bases, and 16 bases lay in between. Germline loops: CDR1 SGDLS, CDR2 YYNGEE. The CDR3 runs to 15 residues. CDR3 sequence: CASSREKVLRNTIYF. As DNA, the CDR3 is TGTGCCAGCAGCCGGGAGAAAGTTCTTCGAAACACCATATATTTT.

This clone was recorded once. Other DNA sequences in the same sample also yield this CDR3. CDR3 protein: CASSPTPSTDTQYF. The CDR3 DNA reads TGTGCCAGCAGCCCGACCCCTAGCACAGATACGCAGTATTTT. The V call is TRBV7-9, the J call TRBJ2-3; D unresolved. The CDR3 runs 14 residues. Germline lookup yields CDR1 SEHNR and CDR2 FQNEAQ (reference sequence). Trimming pared 5 bases from V and 0 bases from J, leaving 9 bases between.

This chain connects TRBV28 to TRBJ2-7; 9 nucleotides line up with TRBD1. The V gene's germline CDR1 is MDHEN and CDR2 SYDVKM. The CDR3 has 14 amino acids. Losses at the gene ends were 6 bases for V and 8 bases for J; bases not matched to a gene: 11. The CDR3: CASSISTGGWKQYF. For the CDR3, the DNA is TGTGCCAGCAGCATTTCCACAGGGGGCTGGAAGCAGTACTTC.

This chain uses TRBV6-4 with TRBJ1-1, with a weak D call TRBD1 (6 bases). The germline V gene has CDR1 MRHNA and CDR2 SNTAGT. The CDR3 runs to 14 residues. V dropped 6 bases and J dropped 3 bases, with 14 bases sitting between them. CDR3 in amino acids: CASSANTGYTEAFF. CDR3 nucleotide sequence: TGTGCCAGCAGCGCTAATACAGGGTACACTGAAGCTTTCTTT.

The genes are TRBV29-1 and TRBJ1-1; D is ambiguous. This CDR3 is built from 15 residues. In germline, CDR1 is SQVTM, CDR2 ANQGSEA. V was pared by 4 bases and J by 4 bases, with 19 bases between. The CDR3 bases are TGCAGCGTTGTTGGCCGCGCGATCAGGAGCACTGAAGCTTTCTTT. It translates to CSVVGRAIRSTEAFF.

This rearrangement joins TRBV27 to TRBJ1-2; TRBD1 aligns across 10 bases. CDR3 size: 14 residues. Germline CDR1 reads MNHEY; CDR2 reads SMNVEV (reference sequence). The V and J ends lost 5 bases and 8 bases, in that order; junction bases with no gene match: 8. CDR3 sequence (DNA): TGTGCCAGCAGTCCAAGACAGGGGGCGTGGGGCTACACCTTC. Protein sequence: CASSPRQGAWGYTF.